This T cell receptor (beta chain) was sequenced for a study of beta chain features in type 1 diabetes. Study results and limitations: Shortening of TCRB CDR3s, moderate but significant, appeared in all four CD4+ subsets of Type 1 diabetes patients. In comparison with healthy donors, patients had naive, central memory and Treg TCRB repertoires that appeared more similar. A pattern of fewer insertions and more deletions at VDJ junctions was seen in type 1 diabetes patients.

In germline, CDR1 is SGHNT, CDR2 YYREEE (reference sequence). The CDR3 extends over 15 amino acids. Trimming removed 2 bases from V and 0 bases from J, with 10 bases in between. A few counts support this clone. Its target is unknown. Reverse transcription of all isolated RNA meant that expressed TCRB transcripts were sequenced. Generated by immunoSEQ multiplex PCR, the TCRdb table keeps only in-frame clones and is missing some. The table shows under 900,000 clones, with roughly a sixth occurring only once. This receptor was taken from a woman aged 18 to 35 in good health. Sequenced: naive CD4+ T cells from blood. The rearrangement uses TRBV5-4 and TRBJ2-3; weak D call: TRBD2 (5 bases). For the CDR3, the DNA is TGTGCCAGCAGCTTCGGGCGGGCAAGCACAGATACGCAGTATTTT. It codes for CASSFGRASTDTQYF.